This TCR beta chain is from a study of STAT3 mutations in large granular lymphocyte leukemia. Study at large: Immunosuppressive therapy was given to more than half of T-LGLL patients. General study points: TCR clonotype switching after therapy occurred in about 30% of the 18 patients. Every T-LGLL patient had at least one immunodominant TCRbeta clonotype. In several patients, dominant TCR clone burden exceeded STAT3 mutant burden, suggesting STAT3 mutation arose secondarily.

Note on this clone: The antigen remains undetermined.

Losses at the gene ends were 1 base for V and 9 bases for J; bases not matched to a gene: 9. Germline assignment: CDR1 SGHKS and CDR2 YYEKEE (reference sequence). The CDR3 loop spans 16 amino acids. Generated by immunoSEQ multiplex PCR, the TCRdb table keeps only in-frame clones and is missing some. The sample contains under 5,500 clones, around 84% of which appear only once. The clonotype comes from a man aged 40-49 years with T-cell large granular lymphocyte leukemia. Some clones in this sample may be carry-over from other donors' samples. The J gene is TRBJ2-1, the V gene TRBV5-5; 11 positions match TRBD2. The specimen was peripheral blood mononuclear cells. The CDR3 DNA follows: TGTGCCAGCAGCTTGAGACTAGCGGGGCAAATAGGTGAGCAGTTCTTC. Protein sequence: CASSLRLAGQIGEQFF.